One sample yielded the 29 T cell receptor beta chains listed below, sequenced in a study of beta chain features in type 1 diabetes. All of the isolated RNA was reverse transcribed, so expressed TCRB transcripts were sequenced. Using immunoSEQ multiplex PCR, the repertoire was profiled, and TCRdb retains in-frame clones only, with some absent. The profile covers 200,000 to 250,000 clones, with over 65% appearing a single time and 0.053% taken by the ten largest. The sequenced sample was naive CD4+ T cells from blood. These receptors originate from a young man in good health.

V is TRBV7-8 and J is TRBJ2-1; 10 positions agree with TRBD2. Looked up from germline, CDR1 is SGHVS and CDR2 is FQNEAQ. After removal of 3 bases from V and 5 bases from J, the junction contained 7 bases not matched to a gene. The CDR3 spans 16 residues. CDR3 nucleotides: TGTGCCAGCAGCTTCGGGCTAGCGGGAGTCAACAATGAGCAGTTCTTC. Translated: CASSFGLAGVNNEQFF.

This clone was seen only once. The chain combines TRBV9 with TRBJ2-2; D is possibly TRBD2 (5 bases). Trimming took 2 bases from V and 6 from J, leaving 17 bases between them. The V gene's germline CDR1 is SGDLS and CDR2 YYNGEE. The CDR3 covers 16 residues. DNA for the CDR3: TGTGCCAGCAGCGTTACACCGGGCCTGCGGGCCGGGGAGCTGTTTTTT. It encodes CASSVTPGLRAGELFF.

The rearrangement uses TRBV10-2 and TRBJ2-4; a weak D match, TRBD2 (5 bases). The CDR3 runs to 14 residues. Germline CDR1 WSHSY, CDR2 SAAADI. The V end was cut by 7 bases, the J end by 0 bases, with 10 bases between. CDR3 coding DNA: TGCGCCAGCACAAGGGAGCTAGCCAAAAACATTCAGTACTTC. This encodes CASTRELAKNIQYF.

The V and J genes are TRBV30 and TRBJ1-6, with 9 bases matching TRBD1. CDR1 is GTSNPN and CDR2 is SVGIG in the germline V gene (reference sequence). The CDR3 loop spans 14 amino acids. The V gene end was trimmed by 5 bases and the J gene end by 9 bases; junction bases not matched to a gene: 8. The CDR3 DNA follows: TGTGCCTGGGCCCTGGACAGGGGAGGTTCACCCCTCCACTTT. It translates to CAWALDRGGSPLHF.

The rearrangement links TRBV7-9 to TRBJ2-1; unclear D gene. V was clipped by 5 bases and J by 2 bases, with 4 bases between them. The germline V gene has CDR1 SEHNR and CDR2 FQNEAQ (reference sequence). The CDR3 is 12 residues long. This CDR3 reads CASSETYNEQFF. Here the CDR3 DNA reads TGTGCCAGCAGCGAAACCTACAATGAGCAGTTCTTC.

This clone has only a few counts. The chain has TRBV29-1 and TRBJ2-5; 7 nucleotides agree with TRBD1. The CDR3 totals 12 residues. Germline V lookup: CDR1 SQVTM, CDR2 ANQGSEA. Unmatched junction bases numbered 5, after V lost 6 bases and J lost 4 bases. The CDR3 is CSVDRAGETQYF. Written as DNA, the CDR3 is TGCAGCGTCGACAGGGCGGGAGAGACCCAGTACTTC.

This clone was seen only a few times. The CDR3 bases are TGTGCCAGCTCAGCATACCAAGAGACCCAGTACTTC. Its protein product is CASSAYQETQYF. The chain combines TRBV18 with TRBJ2-5; D uncertain. Between the trimmed V and J ends, which lost 5 bases and 0 bases, there was a span of 4 bases. The germline V gene encodes CDR1 KGHSH and CDR2 LQKENI. This CDR3 region has 12 residues.

V gene TRBV7-2 combines with J gene TRBJ1-1; a weak D match, TRBD1 (6 bases). Germline values: CDR1 SGHTA, CDR2 FQGNSA. Trimming took 5 bases from V and 0 from J, leaving 10 bases between them. The CDR3 consists of 14 residues. The CDR3 DNA follows: TGTGCCAGCAGCCCGCGACAGGTGAACACTGAAGCTTTCTTT. The encoded protein is CASSPRQVNTEAFF.

The chain links TRBV5-1 to TRBJ2-5; D is unresolved. The CDR3 extends over 15 amino acids. Germline CDR1 SGHRS, CDR2 YFSETQ. With 0 bases removed from V and 0 bases from J, the gap between germline ends came to 9 bases. The CDR3 reads CASSLAVGNQETQYF. In DNA form, the CDR3 reads TGCGCCAGCAGCTTGGCCGTAGGGAACCAAGAGACCCAGTACTTC.

This clone has just one count. The V and J genes are TRBV2 and TRBJ1-2; D remains unclear. This CDR3 is 14 amino acids long. Between the trimmed V and J ends, which lost 0 bases and 0 bases, there was a span of 5 bases. Germline CDR1 and CDR2: SNHLY and FYNNEI. CDR3 sequence: CASSEARANYGYTF. The CDR3 DNA reads as TGTGCCAGCAGTGAAGCGCGAGCTAACTATGGCTACACCTTC.

This clone was seen a few times. V usage is TRBV29-1 and J usage is TRBJ2-3, with no clear D. Germline V gives CDR1 SQVTM, CDR2 ANQGSEA. Trimming left V 4 bases short and J 0 bases short, with 5 bases between. The CDR3 has 12 amino acids. The CDR3 nucleotides are TGCAGCGTTGTACAGAGCACAGATACGCAGTATTTT. Its translation is CSVVQSTDTQYF.

This rearrangement joins TRBV28 to TRBJ2-3; D ambiguous. Germline loops: CDR1 MDHEN, CDR2 SYDVKM. This CDR3 is 14 amino acids long. V was cut by 3 bases and J by 1 base, with 8 bases left in between. CDR3 sequence (DNA): TGTGCCAGCAGTTTTCCCGGACGCACAGATACGCAGTATTTT. As protein: CASSFPGRTDTQYF. Full variable domain (outside the CDR3, taken from reference TRBV28 and TRBJ2-3): DVKVTQSSRYLVKRTGEKVFLECVQDMDHENMFWYRQDPGLGLRLIYFSYDVKMKEKGDIPEGYSVSREKKERFSLILESASTNQTSMYLCASSFPGRTDTQYFGPGTRLTVL.

The chain is built from TRBV6-5 and TRBJ1-5; the match to TRBD1 covers 11 bases. The V and J ends lost 6 bases and 7 bases, in that order; junction bases with no gene match: 5. From germline, CDR1 is MNHEY and CDR2 SVGAGI. The CDR3 consists of 14 residues. CDR3 protein: CASRGQGAGQPQHF. The CDR3 DNA sequence: TGTGCCAGCAGAGGACAGGGGGCAGGGCAGCCCCAGCATTTT.

This clone was detected only a few times. The chain recombines TRBV30 with TRBJ2-6, with a tentative D call TRBD1 (5 bases). Germline V CDR1 and CDR2: GTSNPN, SVGIG (reference sequence). This CDR3 is built from 14 residues. The ends were cut back, 6 bases at V and 0 bases at J, with 9 bases in the middle. This CDR3 reads CACPQASGANVLTF. CDR3 nucleotides: TGTGCCTGCCCACAGGCCTCTGGGGCCAACGTCCTGACTTTC.

This clone has just a few counts. V and J are TRBV7-2 and TRBJ2-3, with unresolved D. Trimming removed 5 bases at V and 2 bases at J, with 5 bases between. This CDR3 is 12 amino acids long. The V gene's germline CDR1 is SGHTA and CDR2 FQGNSA. The CDR3 region has the DNA TGTGCCAGCAGCCGTCACACAGATACGCAGTATTTT. Translation: CASSRHTDTQYF.

J is TRBJ2-1 and V is TRBV7-9; TRBD1 agrees at 9 bases. The CDR3 covers 17 residues. Germline loops: CDR1 SEHNR, CDR2 FQNEAQ (reference sequence). The trim removed 5 bases at V and 1 base at J, leaving 9 bases unmatched. CDR3 DNA: TGTGCCAGCAGCCCTGGAACGGGACAGGGTTCCTACAATGAGCAGTTCTTC. Its protein product is CASSPGTGQGSYNEQFF.

For the CDR3, the DNA is TGCAGCGTTGAGTCGGCAGGCTATGGCTACACCTTC. It is translated as CSVESAGYGYTF. The rearrangement joins TRBV29-1 to TRBJ1-2; D uncertain. Germline V gene lookup returns CDR1 SQVTM and CDR2 ANQGSEA. Trimming took off 3 bases at V and 4 bases at J, with 9 bases between the two ends. CDR3 length equals 12 residues. The complete variable domain, with remaining parts taken from reference TRBV29-1 and TRBJ1-2, reads SAVISQKPSRDICQRGTSLTIQCQVDSQVTMMFWYRQQPGQSLTLIATANQGSEATYESGFVIDKFPISRPNLTFSTLTVSNMSPEDSSIYLCSVESAGYGYTFGSGTRLTVV.

V usage is TRBV7-2 and J usage is TRBJ1-2; D is possibly TRBD1 (5 bases). Between the trimmed V and J ends, which lost 0 bases and 4 bases, there was a span of 12 bases. Germline-derived CDR1 and CDR2 are SGHTA and FQGNSA. The CDR3 is 15 residues long. In nucleotides, the CDR3 is TGTGCCAGCAGCTTAGCCTTCGAAGGGGTCTATGGCTACACCTTC. It is translated as CASSLAFEGVYGYTF.

The chain uses TRBV30 and TRBJ2-1; 7 bases are a match to TRBD1. CDR3 length equals 13 residues. V was pared by 0 bases and J by 6 bases, with 2 bases of the junction left unmatched. In germline, CDR1 is GTSNPN, CDR2 SVGIG (reference sequence). The CDR3 spells CAWSVQGPNEQFF. The CDR3 DNA reads TGTGCCTGGAGTGTACAGGGGCCCAATGAGCAGTTCTTC.

This clone was found a few times. V usage is TRBV2 and J usage is TRBJ2-1; 11 nucleotides match TRBD2. Looked up from germline, CDR1 is SNHLY and CDR2 is FYNNEI. J was trimmed by 9 bases and V by 4 bases; bases with no gene match: 8. CDR3 size: 15 residues. For the CDR3, the DNA is TGTGCCAGCAGTGCCCGACTAGCGGGGTTAATTGAGCAGTTCTTC. Protein: CASSARLAGLIEQFF. The full variable domain, in which reference TRBV2 and TRBJ2-1 provide the parts outside the CDR3, is EPEVTQTPSHQVTQMGQEVILRCVPISNHLYFYWYRQILGQKVEFLVSFYNNEISEKSEIFDDQFSVERPDGSNFTLKIRSTKLEDSAMYFCASSARLAGLIEQFFGPGTRLTVL.

The V and J genes are TRBV6-5 and TRBJ1-6; possibly TRBD1 for D (5 bases). Germline V gene lookup returns CDR1 MNHEY and CDR2 SVGAGI. The CDR3 contains 15 residues. V shed 0 bases and J shed 8 bases, with 11 bases lying between them. CDR3 amino acids: CASSYSRRADSPLHF. The CDR3 nucleotides read TGTGCCAGCAGTTACTCGCGCAGGGCGGATTCACCCCTCCACTTT.

This clone appeared a single time. J is TRBJ2-2 and V is TRBV9; D gene uncertain. Trimming took 0 bases from V and 2 from J, leaving 8 bases between them. Germline lookup yields CDR1 SGDLS and CDR2 YYNGEE. The CDR3 consists of 15 residues. In nucleotides, the CDR3 is TGTGCCAGCAGCGTAGACTCCACTAACACCGGGGAGCTGTTTTTT. Translation gives CASSVDSTNTGELFF.

CDR3 amino acids: CAWSGDKNTGELFF. The CDR3 bases are TGTGCCTGGAGTGGGGACAAGAACACCGGGGAGCTGTTTTTT. V usage is TRBV30 and J usage is TRBJ2-2; tentative D call: TRBD1 (6 bases). This CDR3 region has 14 residues. The germline V gene has CDR1 GTSNPN and CDR2 SVGIG (reference sequence). Trimming removed 1 base from V and 1 base from J, with 7 bases in between. Together with reference TRBV30 and TRBJ2-2, the CDR3 gives the full variable domain: SQTIHQWPATLVQPVGSPLSLECTVEGTSNPNLYWYRQAAGRGLQLLFYSVGIGQISSEVPQNLSASRPQDRQFILSSKKLLLSDSGFYLCAWSGDKNTGELFFGEGSRLTVL.

This clone was counted a few times. V gene TRBV11-2 combines with J gene TRBJ2-3, with TRBD2 identical over 15 bases. The junction had 3 bases not matched to a gene; V was cut back by 5 bases and J by 9 bases. The CDR3 totals 14 residues. CDR1 and CDR2 from the germline V gene are SGHAT and FQNNGV. The CDR3 spells CASSGLAGGPTQYF. CDR3 DNA sequence: TGTGCCAGCAGCGGACTAGCGGGAGGGCCAACGCAGTATTTT.

This chain uses TRBV30 with TRBJ2-6; no clear D gene. The CDR3 has 15 amino acids. V gave up 3 bases and J gave up 0 bases, with 9 bases separating them. Germline CDR1 reads GTSNPN; CDR2 reads SVGIG (reference sequence). CDR3 coding DNA: TGTGCCTGGAGCTACCTACGCTCTGGGGCCAACGTCCTGACTTTC. It yields the protein CAWSYLRSGANVLTF.

Only a few counts were recorded for this clone. The rearrangement links TRBV7-2 to TRBJ2-1; 8 bases align to TRBD2. This CDR3 has 18 residues. Trimming at V came to 0 bases and at J to 5 bases, leaving 12 bases not matched to a gene. CDR1 is SGHTA, CDR2 FQGNSA, per germline. CDR3: CASSLAMSGRARNNEQFF. The CDR3 nucleotides are TGTGCCAGCAGCTTAGCGATGAGCGGGAGAGCTCGGAACAATGAGCAGTTCTTC.

V and J are TRBV5-1 and TRBJ1-5; D unclear. CDR1 and CDR2 from the germline V gene are SGHRS and YFSETQ. Between the trimmed V and J ends, which lost 2 bases and 0 bases, there was a span of 9 bases. CDR3 length equals 15 residues. This CDR3 is CASSFRPNSNQPQHF. The CDR3 coding sequence is TGCGCCAGCAGCTTTAGGCCAAATAGCAATCAGCCCCAGCATTTT.

V usage is TRBV5-6 and J usage is TRBJ2-1, with D unresolved. This CDR3 is built from 16 residues. CDR1 is SGHDT, CDR2 YYEEEE, per germline. V lost 2 bases and J lost 4, with 16 bases in between. CDR3 protein: CASSFLGTLTYNEQFF. The CDR3 coding sequence is TGTGCCAGCAGCTTTTTGGGCACCCTCACGTACAATGAGCAGTTCTTC.

This chain links TRBV9 with TRBJ1-2; 7 bases are shared with TRBD1. Germline lookup yields CDR1 SGDLS and CDR2 YYNGEE. Trimming removed 3 bases from V and 0 bases from J; junction bases left unmatched: 5. CDR3 length equals 15 residues. CDR3 nucleotides: TGTGCCAGCAGCGCGGGGGACAGATCTAACTATGGCTACACCTTC. It codes for CASSAGDRSNYGYTF.